These 18 T cell receptor beta chains originate from one sample sequenced in a study of human T cells and chemical hapten exposure. Sample time point: patch test 1, 2 weeks after DPC sensitization. Treatment of the sample: therapeutic diphenylcyclopropenone sensitization with weekly scalp DPC. MiXCR, run by TCRdb on the RACE reads, gives a single entry per CDR3 protein. The sample includes about 380,000 distinct CDR3 sequences, approximately 4.4% of them seen just once. Sample: whole blood, taken in connection with sensitization to the hapten diphenylcyclopropenone (DPC). Receptor source: a woman between 50 and 59 years old with alopecia areata. Some clones in this sample may be carry-over from other donors' samples.

The rearrangement links TRBV4-2 to TRBJ2-4; 8 bases are a match to TRBD2. The CDR3 sequence is 19 residues long. V gave up 0 bases and J gave up 0 bases; unmatched junction bases: 10. Germline V CDR1 and CDR2: LGHNA, YNFKEQ. CDR3: CASSQESGGANLAKNIQYF. The CDR3 coding sequence is TGTGCCAGCAGCCAAGAGTCCGGGGGGGCCAACTTAGCCAAAAACATTCAGTACTTC.

There are a few counts of this clonotype. The CDR3 bases are TGTGCCACTAGCGGGAGAGGCAATGAGCAGTTCTTC. Translated: CATSGRGNEQFF. The V and J genes are TRBV6-2 or TRBV6-3 and TRBJ2-1; 10 nucleotides align to TRBD2. The CDR3 has 12 residues. Germline CDR1 MNHEY, CDR2 SVGEGT. Trimming took 10 bases from V and 6 from J; bases not matched to a gene: 3.

This clonotype was recorded at least ten times. V usage is TRBV3-1 and J usage is TRBJ2-7; D gene unclear. Germline V gene data show CDR1 as LGHDT and CDR2 as YNNKEL (reference sequence). The CDR3 is 14 residues long. Trimming removed 4 bases at V and 2 bases at J, with 12 bases between. Written as DNA, the CDR3 is TGTGCCAGCAGCCTAGGTTTAAACCCCTACGAGCAGTACTTC. The encoded protein is CASSLGLNPYEQYF.

This clonotype was recorded at least ten times. DNA of the CDR3: TGTGCCAGCAGCTTAGCAGCGGGAGATACGCAGTATTTT. Protein: CASSLAAGDTQYF. The chain uses TRBV7-2 and TRBJ2-3; D perhaps matches TRBD2 (6 bases). Germline V gives CDR1 SGHTA, CDR2 FQGNSA. V lost 0 bases, J lost 5 bases, and 6 bases lay in between. This CDR3 region has 13 residues.

This clonotype showed up just a few times. The chain has TRBV20-1 and TRBJ2-7; no reliable D call. The V and J ends lost 3 bases and 5 bases respectively, with 17 bases between them. This CDR3 spans 14 amino acids. Germline V gives CDR1 DFQATT, CDR2 SNEGSKA (reference sequence). The CDR3 spells CSARRFVGFDEQYF. The DNA for the CDR3 is TGCAGTGCTAGGAGGTTTGTTGGGTTCGACGAGCAGTACTTC.

The sample holds many counts of this clonotype. Here the CDR3 omits its conserved ending phenylalanine or tryptophan, so a read error is the likely source. No DNA is shown, since the ends of the CDR3 on it are uncertain; the CDR3 is the one TCRdb lists. The V call is TRBV20-1, the J call TRBJ1-1; the table assigns TRBD1, which was not confirmed against the DNA. The CDR3 is made up of 10 amino acids, end residues included. Germline CDR1 DFQATT, CDR2 SNEGSKA (reference sequence). CDR3 amino acids: CSASLSGWAL.

V usage is TRBV5-1 and J usage is TRBJ1-3, with a possible D match to TRBD1 (6 bases). The CDR3 is 13 residues long. Germline assignment: CDR1 SGHRS and CDR2 YFSETQ. Trimming cost V 1 base and J 6 bases, with 8 bases left between them. The CDR3, as DNA: TGCGCCAGCAGCTTGAACAGGGAAAACACCATATATTTT. This codes for CASSLNRENTIYF. Drawing the rest from reference TRBV5-1 and TRBJ1-3, the complete variable domain is KAGVTQTPRYLIKTRGQQVTLSCSPISGHRSVSWYQQTPGQGLQFLFEYFSETQRNKGNFPGRFSGRQFSNSRSEMNVSTLELGDSALYLCASSLNRENTIYFGEGSWLTVV.

The chain recombines TRBV28 with TRBJ1-2; D may be TRBD1 (5 bases). CDR3 length: 15 amino acids. Germline V gene lookup returns CDR1 MDHEN and CDR2 SYDVKM. With 0 bases removed from V and 5 bases from J, the gap between germline ends came to 13 bases. The CDR3: CASSLWIGANYGYTF. As DNA, the CDR3 is TGTGCCAGCAGTTTATGGATAGGGGCCAATTATGGCTACACCTTC.

This clonotype was seen at least ten times. The gene calls are TRBV12-3 or TRBV12-4 and TRBJ2-1; 8 nucleotides align to TRBD2. This CDR3 has 13 residues. The J segment lost 9 bases and the V segment lost 6 bases, leaving 7 bases of the junction unmatched. The CDR3 protein is CASSPGLAGEQFF. DNA of the CDR3: TGTGCCAGCAGCCCTGGACTAGCCGGTGAGCAGTTCTTC.

This clonotype was picked up many times. The rearrangement links TRBV7-6 to TRBJ1-1; no reliable D call. The V gene lost 6 bases and the J gene lost 7 bases, with 12 bases spanning the gap. This CDR3 spans 12 amino acids. The V gene's germline CDR1 is SGHVS and CDR2 FNYEAQ. The CDR3 sequence is CASSSGRGEAFF. The CDR3 bases are TGTGCCAGCAGTTCCGGACGTGGTGAAGCTTTCTTT.

This clonotype was seen many times. The chain recombines TRBV12-3 or TRBV12-4 with TRBJ2-7, with 13 bases fitting TRBD2. This CDR3 contains 16 residues. After removal of 4 bases from V and 7 bases from J, the junction contained 10 bases not matched to a gene. For the CDR3, the DNA is TGTGCCAGCAGTTCCTCTGGGACTAGCGGGGTGCGAGAGCAGTACTTC. This translates into CASSSSGTSGVREQYF.

This clonotype has a count of ten or more. The gene calls are TRBV2 and TRBJ2-5, with D perhaps matching TRBD1 or TRBD2 (6 bases each). The CDR3 consists of 13 residues. V was clipped by 6 bases and J by 5 bases, with 13 bases between them. In germline, CDR1 is SNHLY, CDR2 FYNNEI. The CDR3 nucleotides read TGTGCCAGCAGGGAAACAGGGAGGGAGACCCAGTACTTC. Translated, it gives CASRETGRETQYF. Looking up the rest from reference TRBV2 and TRBJ2-5 gives the full variable domain: EPEVTQTPSHQVTQMGQEVILRCVPISNHLYFYWYRQILGQKVEFLVSFYNNEISEKSEIFDDQFSVERPDGSNFTLKIRSTKLEDSAMYFCASRETGRETQYFGPGTRLLVL.

The rearrangement joins TRBV7-8 to TRBJ2-3; D call uncertain. Per germline, CDR1 SGHVS and CDR2 FQNEAQ. This CDR3 has 13 residues. Trimming shortened V by 9 bases and J by 6 bases, and 16 bases separated the two germline ends. CDR3 in amino acids: CASTGIHRDTQYF. In DNA, the CDR3 is TGTGCCAGTACTGGGATCCACCGGGATACGCAGTATTTT. Supplemented by reference TRBV7-8 and TRBJ2-3, the full variable domain reads GAGVSQSPRYKVAKRGQDVALRCDPISGHVSLFWYQQALGQGPEFLTYFQNEAQLDKSGLPSDRFFAERPEGSVSTLKIQRTQQEDSAVYLCASTGIHRDTQYFGPGTRLTVL.

This clonotype was seen a handful of times. The chain recombines TRBV3-1 with TRBJ2-7, with D perhaps assigned TRBD1 or TRBD2 (6 bases each). Trimming stripped 0 bases from V and 2 bases from J, with 17 bases between. In germline, CDR1 is LGHDT, CDR2 YNNKEL (reference sequence). The CDR3 runs to 17 residues. The CDR3 coding sequence is TGTGCCAGCAGCCAAGAGGCCGGCCGGGGGCAAACCTACGAGCAGTACTTC. It translates to CASSQEAGRGQTYEQYF.

In this sample, this clonotype turned up a few times. CDR3 DNA: TGTGCCATCAGTGAGTTGGGACTAGCGGGAGGACCCAATGAGCAGTTCTTC. It encodes CAISELGLAGGPNEQFF. V gene TRBV10-3 combines with J gene TRBJ2-1; 15 bases fit TRBD2. After removal of 1 base from V and 6 bases from J, the junction contained 4 bases not matched to a gene. CDR1 is ENHRY, CDR2 SYGVKD, per germline. The CDR3 runs to 17 residues.

This clonotype was detected only a few times. The chain employs TRBV7-2 and TRBJ2-3; D is uncertain. Germline V gives CDR1 SGHTA, CDR2 FQGNSA. This CDR3 contains 17 residues. The V end was cut by 2 bases, the J end by 1 base, with 16 bases between. The CDR3 sequence: CASSLMISVEGTDTQYF. CDR3 coding DNA: TGTGCCAGCAGCTTAATGATCTCGGTAGAAGGCACAGATACGCAGTATTTT. The full variable domain, completed using reference TRBV7-2 and TRBJ2-3, is GAGVSQSPSNKVTEKGKDVELRCDPISGHTALYWYRQSLGQGLEFLIYFQGNSAPDKSGLPSDRFSAERTGGSVSTLTIQRTQQEDSAVYLCASSLMISVEGTDTQYFGPGTRLTVL.

The table lists this clonotype with a few counts. This clone may be a read error of a much larger clone one base away. The chain employs TRBV6-5 and TRBJ2-2; D gene unclear. This CDR3 region has 14 residues. In germline, CDR1 is MNHEY, CDR2 SVGAGI. The germline V and J ends were trimmed by 2 bases and 0 bases, with 4 bases remaining between them. The CDR3 nucleotides read TGTGCCAGCAGTTACGGACCGAACACCGGGGAGCTGTTTTTT. This gives the protein CASSYGPNTGELFF.

This clonotype was detected many times. V is TRBV9 and J is TRBJ2-5; 8 bases fit TRBD2. The CDR3 spans 16 residues. Germline CDR1 is SGDLS and CDR2 is YYNGEE. V dropped 0 bases and J dropped 10; count of bases not matched to a gene: 14. The CDR3 sequence: CASSVEAGGLSNDQYF. Here the CDR3 DNA reads TGTGCCAGCAGCGTAGAGGCGGGGGGCCTCTCAAACGACCAGTACTTC.